These 21 T cell receptor beta chains were all obtained from the same sample, sequenced in a study of T cells in Graves' hyperthyroidism and ophthalmopathy. Template material for amplifying TCR beta CDR3 regions consisted of RNA transcripts. A set of HTBI primers served as the primers for a first-round RT-PCR of the TCR CDR3. TCRdb re-derived calls from the multiplex PCR reads in MiXCR, one entry per CDR3 protein. The sample records about 320,000 distinct CDR3 sequences, roughly 17% being singletons. Sequencing was performed on blood. Source of these receptors: a man aged 25-45 years with Graves' hyperthyroidism.

This clonotype was observed at least ten times. This sequence joins TRBV27 and TRBJ2-1; tentatively, D is TRBD2 (6 bases). Germline V gene lookup returns CDR1 MNHEY and CDR2 SMNVEV (reference sequence). Deletions cut 5 bases from V and 6 bases from J, with 17 bases between. This CDR3 comprises 15 residues. CDR3 protein: CASSQAGRWANEQFF. The CDR3 bases are TGTGCCAGCAGTCAAGCGGGCCGGTGGGCCAATGAGCAGTTCTTC.

This clonotype has a count of ten or more. The chain has TRBV2 and TRBJ2-3, with D tentatively TRBD2 (6 bases). V lost 4 bases, J lost 4 bases, and 12 bases lay in between. Germline V lookup: CDR1 SNHLY, CDR2 FYNNEI. CDR3 length equals 14 residues. For the CDR3, the DNA is TGTGCCAGCAGTGCTTGGAGGGCCCCAGATACGCAGTATTTT. Residues: CASSAWRAPDTQYF.

The chain links TRBV19 to TRBJ2-2, with D possibly matching TRBD2 (6 bases). CDR3 length equals 15 residues. Trimming removed 3 bases at V and 5 bases at J, with 13 bases between. Germline-derived CDR1 and CDR2 are LNHDA and SQIVND (reference sequence). The CDR3 loop reads CASSISAGGTGELFF. The CDR3 DNA is TGTGCCAGTAGTATCAGCGCCGGGGGTACCGGGGAGCTGTTTTTT.

A few counts support this clonotype. The CDR3 nucleotides read TGCAGTGCTAGCCCAGGTTTGGGCGGGTCCGCCCCCGATACGCAGTATTTT. It translates to CSASPGLGGSAPDTQYF. The J gene is TRBJ2-3, the V gene TRBV20-1; tentative D call: TRBD2 (5 bases). The CDR3 has 17 residues. Germline assignment: CDR1 DFQATT and CDR2 SNEGSKA (reference sequence). Trimming stripped 3 bases from V and 6 bases from J, with 25 bases between.

For this clonotype: This may arise from a read error, as a much more abundant clone is one base away. The rearrangement uses TRBV20-1 and TRBJ1-2, with TRBD1 matching over 9 bases. Per germline, CDR1 DFQATT and CDR2 SNEGSKA (reference sequence). Losses at the gene ends were 0 bases for V and 2 bases for J; bases not matched to a gene: 10. The CDR3 runs 17 residues. CDR3 sequence: CSARDRSTGGANYGYTF. CDR3 DNA sequence: TGCAGTGCTAGAGACCGTAGCACAGGGGGCGCGAACTATGGCTACACCTTC.

This clonotype was seen many times. J is TRBJ2-7 and V is TRBV3-1; TRBD1 matches 12 bases. The CDR3 has 15 residues. J lost 7 bases, V lost 4 bases, and 8 bases had no gene match. Germline V gives CDR1 LGHDT, CDR2 YNNKEL (reference sequence). CDR3 nucleotides: TGTGCCAGCAGCCCAACCGGGACAGGGGGCAGGGAGCAGTACTTC. Translation gives CASSPTGTGGREQYF.

This clonotype was recorded at least ten times. The V and J genes are TRBV12-3 or TRBV12-4 and TRBJ1-5; a weak D match, TRBD1 (6 bases). V was clipped by 5 bases and J by 2 bases, with 16 bases between them. The CDR3 loop spans 16 amino acids. For the CDR3, the DNA is TGTGCCAGCAGTGGGCCAGGGGTTGTAGGCAATCAGCCCCAGCATTTT. This translates into CASSGPGVVGNQPQHF.

This clonotype was counted many times. The chain is built from TRBV28 and TRBJ2-7, with a possible D match to TRBD2 (6 bases). This CDR3 is 17 amino acids long. Trimming pared 6 bases from V and 5 bases from J, leaving 26 bases between. The V gene's germline CDR1 is MDHEN and CDR2 SYDVKM. CDR3 in amino acids: CASSPVLLTEGRHEQYF. The CDR3 coding sequence is TGTGCCAGCAGCCCGGTCCTCCTGACGGAGGGCCGCCACGAGCAGTACTTC.

This clonotype was counted only a few times. The V and J genes are TRBV5-4 and TRBJ2-7; D tentatively reads TRBD1 or TRBD2 (5 bases each). This CDR3 is built from 16 residues. The V end was cut by 4 bases, the J end by 5 bases, with 22 bases between. Germline V CDR1 and CDR2: SGHNT, YYREEE (reference sequence). The CDR3 region is CASSKRSGTGSDEQYF. The CDR3 nucleotides are TGTGCCAGCAGCAAGAGATCCGGGACGGGGTCGGACGAGCAGTACTTC.

The genes are TRBV11-3 and TRBJ1-2; 7 bases align to TRBD1. The trim removed 5 bases at V and 8 bases at J, leaving 5 bases unmatched. The CDR3 length is 12 residues. The germline CDR1 and CDR2 sequences are SGHNT and YENEEA. The CDR3 DNA reads as TGTGCCAGCAGCCCGACAGGGATCGGCTACACCTTC. Residues: CASSPTGIGYTF. Combining the CDR3 with reference TRBV11-3 and TRBJ1-2 gives the whole variable domain EAGVVQSPRYKIIEKKQPVAFWCNPISGHNTLYWYLQNLGQGPELLIRYENEEAVDDSQLPKDRFSAERLKGVDSTLKIQPAELGDSAVYLCASSPTGIGYTFGSGTRLTVV.

Turning to this clonotype: A read error may be the cause here, since a much bigger clone is one base away. V and J are TRBV7-8 and TRBJ2-5; the match to TRBD1 covers 9 bases. The CDR3 length is 14 residues. Germline V lookup: CDR1 SGHVS, CDR2 FQNEAQ. The CDR3 nucleotides read TGTGCCAGCAGTTGGGACAGGGCACAAGAGGCCCAGTACTTC. Residues: CASSWDRAQEAQYF. The complete variable domain, with remaining parts taken from reference TRBV7-8 and TRBJ2-5, reads GAGVSQSPRYKVAKRGQDVALRCDPISGHVSLFWYQQALGQGPEFLTYFQNEAQLDKSGLPSDRFFAERPEGSVSTLKIQRTQQEDSAVYLCASSWDRAQEAQYFGPGTRLLVL.

This clonotype was picked up a small number of times. The chain recombines TRBV3-1 with TRBJ2-7; no definite D call. There are 15 residues in the CDR3. The ends were cut back, 3 bases at V and 0 bases at J, with 12 bases in the middle. CDR1 is LGHDT, CDR2 YNNKEL, per germline (reference sequence). CDR3 residues: CASSHTLRSSYEQYF. DNA for the CDR3: TGTGCCAGCAGCCATACTTTAAGGAGCTCCTACGAGCAGTACTTC.

This clonotype was seen ten or more times. The chain joins TRBV28 to TRBJ1-1, with D perhaps matching TRBD1 (5 bases). This CDR3 spans 14 amino acids. The V gene's germline CDR1 is MDHEN and CDR2 SYDVKM. V gave up 5 bases and J gave up 1 base, with 11 bases separating them. In nucleotides, the CDR3 is TGTGCCAGCAGTGGGGCTTTGGGGAACACTGAAGCTTTCTTT. Its protein is CASSGALGNTEAFF. Together with reference TRBV28 and TRBJ1-1, the CDR3 gives the full variable domain: DVKVTQSSRYLVKRTGEKVFLECVQDMDHENMFWYRQDPGLGLRLIYFSYDVKMKEKGDIPEGYSVSREKKERFSLILESASTNQTSMYLCASSGALGNTEAFFGQGTRLTVV.

V usage is TRBV9 and J usage is TRBJ2-4; TRBD1 or TRBD2 may be the D gene (5 bases each). CDR1 is SGDLS, CDR2 YYNGEE, per germline. Between the trimmed V and J ends, which lost 4 bases and 6 bases, there was a span of 14 bases. The CDR3 runs to 14 residues. CDR3 residues: CASSTRGPSNIQYF. The CDR3 DNA follows: TGTGCCAGCAGCACCCGGGGACCCTCAAACATTCAGTACTTC. The full variable domain, with the rest looked up from reference TRBV9 and TRBJ2-4, is DSGVTQTPKHLITATGQRVTLRCSPRSGDLSVYWYQQSLDQGLQFLIQYYNGEERAKGNILERFSAQQFPDLHSELNLSSLELGDSALYFCASSTRGPSNIQYFGAGTRLSVL.

The table lists this clonotype with many counts. V and J are TRBV6-6 and TRBJ2-1; 8 bases agree with TRBD1. The CDR3 covers 15 residues. Germline V gives CDR1 MNHNY, CDR2 SVGAGI (reference sequence). Trimming removed 2 bases from V and 11 bases from J; junction bases left unmatched: 11. The chain's CDR3 is CASSYGQGFVKKQFF. The CDR3 coding sequence is TGTGCCAGCAGTTACGGACAGGGCTTTGTAAAGAAGCAGTTCTTC.

This clonotype was observed a few times. A much more abundant neighbour one base away suggests this may be a read error. V is TRBV3-1 and J is TRBJ2-3; D is undetermined. The J call may be in error: the DNA end matches TRBJ1-5 better. This CDR3 spans 12 amino acids. Germline V gives CDR1 LGHDT, CDR2 YNNKEL (reference sequence). In DNA form, the CDR3 reads TGTGCCAGCAGCCAAGAACCAGATACGCAGCATTTT. Amino acids: CASSQEPDTQHF.

This clonotype was seen more than once but under ten times. CDR3: CASSQMGPAGNSPLHF. The CDR3, as DNA: TGTGCCAGCAGCCAAATGGGGCCGGCGGGGAATTCACCCCTCCACTTT. The chain combines TRBV3-1 with TRBJ1-6, with D maybe TRBD1 (5 bases). In germline, CDR1 is LGHDT, CDR2 YNNKEL (reference sequence). CDR3 length: 16 amino acids. Trimming pared 2 bases from V and 7 bases from J, leaving 15 bases between.

This clonotype was seen at least ten times. The J gene is TRBJ2-5, the V gene TRBV6-5, with a weak D call TRBD1 (6 bases). V lost 0 bases, J lost 4 bases, and 12 bases lay in between. In germline, CDR1 is MNHEY, CDR2 SVGAGI. The CDR3 extends over 15 amino acids. The CDR3 sequence is CASSYSGGGAETQYF. CDR3 in DNA: TGTGCCAGCAGTTACTCAGGGGGTGGGGCAGAGACCCAGTACTTC.

In this sample, this clonotype turned up many times. V is TRBV7-3 and J is TRBJ2-1; 11 bases match TRBD2. Germline-derived CDR1 and CDR2 are SGHTA and FQGTGA. Trimming cost V 5 bases and J 6 bases; bases outside gene matches: 6. The CDR3 contains 15 residues. The CDR3 DNA reads as TGTGCCAGCAGCCCGGGACTAGCGGAATCCAATGAGCAGTTCTTC. This encodes CASSPGLAESNEQFF.

This clonotype was counted ten times or more. The chain has TRBV5-1 and TRBJ2-7; TRBD1 might be the D (6 bases). V was clipped by 4 bases and J by 5 bases, with 10 bases between them. This CDR3 is 12 amino acids long. Germline V gene sequence: CDR1 SGHRS, CDR2 YFSETQ. The CDR3 protein is CASSHGGDEQYF. In DNA, the CDR3 is TGCGCCAGCAGCCATGGGGGCGACGAGCAGTACTTC. Using reference TRBV5-1 and TRBJ2-7 for the parts outside the CDR3, the full variable domain is KAGVTQTPRYLIKTRGQQVTLSCSPISGHRSVSWYQQTPGQGLQFLFEYFSETQRNKGNFPGRFSGRQFSNSRSEMNVSTLELGDSALYLCASSHGGDEQYFGPGTRLTVT.

This clonotype was observed many times. The gene calls are TRBV28 and TRBJ2-7; perhaps TRBD1 as D (5 bases). Germline values: CDR1 MDHEN, CDR2 SYDVKM. This CDR3 is built from 14 residues. Deletions cut 6 bases from V and 1 base from J, with 13 bases between. In nucleotides, the CDR3 is TGTGCCAGCAGGACCGACACAGGATCCTACGAGCAGTACTTC. Translating gives CASRTDTGSYEQYF.